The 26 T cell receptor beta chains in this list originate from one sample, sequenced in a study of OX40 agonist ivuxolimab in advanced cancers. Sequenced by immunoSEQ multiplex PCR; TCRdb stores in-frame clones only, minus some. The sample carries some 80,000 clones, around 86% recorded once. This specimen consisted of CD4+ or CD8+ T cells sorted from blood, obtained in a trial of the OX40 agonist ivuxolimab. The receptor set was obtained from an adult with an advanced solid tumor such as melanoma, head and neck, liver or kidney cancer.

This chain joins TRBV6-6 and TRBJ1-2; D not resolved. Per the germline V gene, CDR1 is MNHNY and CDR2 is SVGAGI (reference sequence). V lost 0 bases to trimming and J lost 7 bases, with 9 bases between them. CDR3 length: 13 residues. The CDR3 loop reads CASSYSGGSGYTF. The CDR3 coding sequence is TGTGCCAGCAGTTACTCAGGCGGGTCTGGCTACACCTTC.

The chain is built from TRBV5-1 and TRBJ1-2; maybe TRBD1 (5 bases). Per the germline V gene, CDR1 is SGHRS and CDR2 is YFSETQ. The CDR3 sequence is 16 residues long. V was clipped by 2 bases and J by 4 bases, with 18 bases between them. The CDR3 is CASSFGREGARYGYTF. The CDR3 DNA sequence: TGCGCCAGCAGCTTCGGGAGGGAAGGGGCCCGCTATGGCTACACCTTC.

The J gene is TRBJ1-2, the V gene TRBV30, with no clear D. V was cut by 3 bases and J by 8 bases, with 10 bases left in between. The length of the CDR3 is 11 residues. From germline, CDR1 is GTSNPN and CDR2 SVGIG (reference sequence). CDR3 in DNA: TGTGCCTGGAGGGGGTCGGCGGGCTACACCTTC. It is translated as CAWRGSAGYTF.

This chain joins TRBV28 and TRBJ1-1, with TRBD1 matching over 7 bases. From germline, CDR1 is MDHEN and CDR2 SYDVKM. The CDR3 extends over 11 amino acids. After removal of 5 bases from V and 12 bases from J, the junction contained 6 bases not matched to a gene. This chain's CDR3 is CASSKNRGSFF. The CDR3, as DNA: TGTGCCAGCAGTAAAAACAGGGGCTCTTTCTTT. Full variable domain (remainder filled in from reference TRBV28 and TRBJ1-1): DVKVTQSSRYLVKRTGEKVFLECVQDMDHENMFWYRQDPGLGLRLIYFSYDVKMKEKGDIPEGYSVSREKKERFSLILESASTNQTSMYLCASSKNRGSFFGQGTRLTVV.

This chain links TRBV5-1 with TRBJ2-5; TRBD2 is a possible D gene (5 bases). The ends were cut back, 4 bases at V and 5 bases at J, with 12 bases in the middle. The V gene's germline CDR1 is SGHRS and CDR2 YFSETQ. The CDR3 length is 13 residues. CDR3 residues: CASSPLAPETQYF. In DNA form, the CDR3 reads TGCGCCAGCAGCCCCCTAGCCCCCGAGACCCAGTACTTC.

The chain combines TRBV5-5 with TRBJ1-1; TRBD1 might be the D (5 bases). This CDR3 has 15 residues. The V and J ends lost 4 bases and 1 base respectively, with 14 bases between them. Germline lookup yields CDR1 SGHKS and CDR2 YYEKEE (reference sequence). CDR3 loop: CASSVILGPNTEAFF. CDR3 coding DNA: TGTGCCAGCAGCGTAATCTTGGGACCGAACACTGAAGCTTTCTTT.

CDR3 bases: TGTGCCAGCAGAAGCACTGGGGCCAACGTCCTGACTTTC. This encodes CASRSTGANVLTF. The V and J genes are TRBV2 and TRBJ2-6; D unclear. The germline V gene encodes CDR1 SNHLY and CDR2 FYNNEI. The ends were cut back, 6 bases at V and 2 bases at J, with 5 bases in the middle. This CDR3 has 13 amino acids.

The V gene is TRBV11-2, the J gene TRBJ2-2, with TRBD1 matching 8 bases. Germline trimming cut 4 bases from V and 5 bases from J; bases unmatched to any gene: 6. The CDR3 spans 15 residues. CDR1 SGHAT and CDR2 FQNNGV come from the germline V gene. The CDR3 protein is CASSYRQGKTGELFF. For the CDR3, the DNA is TGTGCCAGCAGCTATAGACAGGGGAAGACCGGGGAGCTGTTTTTT.

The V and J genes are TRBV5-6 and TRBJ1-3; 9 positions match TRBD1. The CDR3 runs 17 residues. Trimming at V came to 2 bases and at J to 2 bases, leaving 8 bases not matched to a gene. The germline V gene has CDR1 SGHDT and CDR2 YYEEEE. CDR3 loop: CASSFGDRGFAGNTIYF. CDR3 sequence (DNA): TGTGCCAGCAGCTTTGGTGACAGGGGGTTTGCTGGAAACACCATATATTTT.

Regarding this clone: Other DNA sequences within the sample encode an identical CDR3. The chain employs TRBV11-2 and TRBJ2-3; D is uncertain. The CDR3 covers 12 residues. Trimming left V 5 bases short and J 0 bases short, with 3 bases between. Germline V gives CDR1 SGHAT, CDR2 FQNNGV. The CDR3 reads CASSLSTDTQYF. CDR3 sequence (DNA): TGTGCCAGCAGCCTTAGCACAGATACGCAGTATTTT.

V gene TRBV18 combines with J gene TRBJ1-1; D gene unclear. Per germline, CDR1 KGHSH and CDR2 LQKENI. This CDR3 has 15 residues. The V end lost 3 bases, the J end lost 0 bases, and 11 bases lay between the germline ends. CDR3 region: CASSPIATMNTEAFF. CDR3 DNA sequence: TGTGCCAGCTCACCCATTGCGACCATGAACACTGAAGCTTTCTTT.

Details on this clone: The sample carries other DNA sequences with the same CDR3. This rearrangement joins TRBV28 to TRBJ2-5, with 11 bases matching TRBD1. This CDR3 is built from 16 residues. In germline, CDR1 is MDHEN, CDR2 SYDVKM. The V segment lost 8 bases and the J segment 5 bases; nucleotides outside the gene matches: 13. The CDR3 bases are TGTGCCAGCTCCCCTCCCGGACAGGGGGCGCGGGAGACCCAGTACTTC. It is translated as CASSPPGQGARETQYF.

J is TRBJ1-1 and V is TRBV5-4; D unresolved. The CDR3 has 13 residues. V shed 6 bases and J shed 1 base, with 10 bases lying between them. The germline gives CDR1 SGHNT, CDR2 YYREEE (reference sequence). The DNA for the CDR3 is TGTGCCAGCAATCGGGTTGGGAACACTGAAGCTTTCTTT. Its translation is CASNRVGNTEAFF.

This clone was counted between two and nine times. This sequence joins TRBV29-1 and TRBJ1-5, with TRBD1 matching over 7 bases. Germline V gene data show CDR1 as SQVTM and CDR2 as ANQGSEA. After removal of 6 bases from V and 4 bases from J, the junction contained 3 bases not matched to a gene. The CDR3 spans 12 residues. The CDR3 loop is CSVGQLNQPQHF. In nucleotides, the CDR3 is TGCAGCGTGGGACAGCTTAATCAGCCCCAGCATTTT.

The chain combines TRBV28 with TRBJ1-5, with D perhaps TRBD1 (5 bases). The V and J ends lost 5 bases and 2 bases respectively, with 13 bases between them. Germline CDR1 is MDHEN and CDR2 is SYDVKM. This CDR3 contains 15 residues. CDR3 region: CASSPTGGRNQPQHF. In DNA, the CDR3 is TGTGCCAGCAGTCCCACGGGGGGTCGCAATCAGCCCCAGCATTTT.

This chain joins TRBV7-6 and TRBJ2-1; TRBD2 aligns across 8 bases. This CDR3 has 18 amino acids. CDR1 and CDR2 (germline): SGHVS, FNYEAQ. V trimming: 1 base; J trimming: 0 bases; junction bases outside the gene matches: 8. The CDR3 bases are TGTGCCAGCAGCTTAGAAAATTTAGCGGGGAACTCCTACAATGAGCAGTTCTTC. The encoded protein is CASSLENLAGNSYNEQFF.

CDR3 amino acids: CASSLGAGGTQETQYF. CDR3 in DNA: TGCGCCAGCAGCTTGGGAGCGGGGGGCACCCAAGAGACCCAGTACTTC. The chain uses TRBV5-1 and TRBJ2-5, with TRBD2 matching over 9 bases. Unmatched junction bases numbered 4, after V lost 0 bases and J lost 1 base. Germline V CDR1 and CDR2: SGHRS, YFSETQ. CDR3 length: 16 residues.

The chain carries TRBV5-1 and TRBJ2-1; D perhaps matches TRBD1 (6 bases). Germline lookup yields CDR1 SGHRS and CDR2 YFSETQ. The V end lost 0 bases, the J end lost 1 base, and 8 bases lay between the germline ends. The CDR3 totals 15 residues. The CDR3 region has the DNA TGCGCCAGCAGCTTGGTAGGACAGTCCTACAATGAGCAGTTCTTC. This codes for CASSLVGQSYNEQFF.

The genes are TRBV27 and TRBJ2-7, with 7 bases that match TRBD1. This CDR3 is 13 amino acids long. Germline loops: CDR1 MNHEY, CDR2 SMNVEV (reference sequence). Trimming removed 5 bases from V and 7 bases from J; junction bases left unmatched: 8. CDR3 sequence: CASSPRAGGEQYV. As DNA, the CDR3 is TGTGCCAGCAGTCCCAGGGCAGGGGGTGAGCAGTACGTC.

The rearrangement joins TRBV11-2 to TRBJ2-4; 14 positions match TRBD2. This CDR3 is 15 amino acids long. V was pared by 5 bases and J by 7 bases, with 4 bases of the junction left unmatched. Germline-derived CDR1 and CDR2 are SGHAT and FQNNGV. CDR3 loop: CASSGTSGSWNIQYF. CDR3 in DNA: TGTGCCAGCAGCGGGACTAGCGGGAGTTGGAACATTCAGTACTTC.

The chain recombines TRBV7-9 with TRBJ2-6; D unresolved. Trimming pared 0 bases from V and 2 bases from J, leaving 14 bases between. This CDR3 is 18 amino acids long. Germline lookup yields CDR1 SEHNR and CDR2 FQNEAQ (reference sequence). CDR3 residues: CASSLAAAKGPGANVLTF. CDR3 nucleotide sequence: TGTGCCAGCAGCTTAGCGGCCGCGAAGGGCCCTGGGGCCAACGTCCTGACTTTC.

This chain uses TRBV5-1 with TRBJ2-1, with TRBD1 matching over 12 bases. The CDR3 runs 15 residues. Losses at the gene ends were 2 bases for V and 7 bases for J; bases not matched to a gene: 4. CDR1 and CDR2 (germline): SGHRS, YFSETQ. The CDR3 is CASSFGGQGANEQFF. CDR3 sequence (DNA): TGCGCCAGCAGCTTCGGGGGACAGGGGGCAAATGAGCAGTTCTTC.

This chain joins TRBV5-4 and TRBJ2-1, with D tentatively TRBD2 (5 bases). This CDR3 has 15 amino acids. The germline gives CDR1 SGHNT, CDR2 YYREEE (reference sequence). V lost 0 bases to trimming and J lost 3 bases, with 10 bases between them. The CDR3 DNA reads TGTGCCAGCAGCTTGGGGGCTAGCCTCTACAATGAGCAGTTCTTC. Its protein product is CASSLGASLYNEQFF.

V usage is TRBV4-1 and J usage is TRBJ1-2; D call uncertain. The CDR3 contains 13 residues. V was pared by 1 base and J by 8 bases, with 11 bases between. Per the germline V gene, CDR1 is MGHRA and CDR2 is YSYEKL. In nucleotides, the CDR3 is TGCGCCAGCAGCCAAGTGTACGCTAACGGCTACACCTTC. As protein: CASSQVYANGYTF.

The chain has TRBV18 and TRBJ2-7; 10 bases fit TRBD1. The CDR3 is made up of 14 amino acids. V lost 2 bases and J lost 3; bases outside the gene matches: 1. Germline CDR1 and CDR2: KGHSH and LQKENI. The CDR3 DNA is TGTGCCAGCTCACCAGGGGACAGGGGCTACGAGCAGTACTTC. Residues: CASSPGDRGYEQYF.

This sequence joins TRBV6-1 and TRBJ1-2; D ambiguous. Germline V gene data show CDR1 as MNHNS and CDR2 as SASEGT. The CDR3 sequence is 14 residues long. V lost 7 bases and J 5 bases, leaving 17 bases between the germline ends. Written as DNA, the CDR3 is TGTGCCAGCACCCCCGGACGGAGACTGTATGGCTACACCTTC. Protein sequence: CASTPGRRLYGYTF.